What follows are 7 T cell receptor beta chains derived from one specimen sequenced in a study of OX40 agonist ivuxolimab in advanced cancers. Here immunoSEQ multiplex PCR was the method, and the copy in TCRdb shows in-frame clones only, minus some. The data contain roughly 13,000 clones, approximately 72% of them seen just once; the ten biggest clones take up about 32%. Material: CD4+ or CD8+ T cells sorted from blood, obtained in a trial of the OX40 agonist ivuxolimab. These receptors originate from an adult with an advanced solid tumor such as melanoma, head and neck, liver or kidney cancer.

This chain joins TRBV30 and TRBJ1-3; D is uncertain. This CDR3 region has 13 residues. CDR1 GTSNPN and CDR2 SVGIG come from the germline V gene (reference sequence). With 4 bases removed from V and 0 bases from J, the gap between germline ends came to 7 bases. The CDR3 DNA reads as TGTGCCTGGAAAGAGAGCTCTGGAAACACCATATATTTT. Protein product: CAWKESSGNTIYF. The full variable domain, in which reference TRBV30 and TRBJ1-3 provide the parts outside the CDR3, is SQTIHQWPATLVQPVGSPLSLECTVEGTSNPNLYWYRQAAGRGLQLLFYSVGIGQISSEVPQNLSASRPQDRQFILSSKKLLLSDSGFYLCAWKESSGNTIYFGEGSWLTVV.

This clone showed up just once. This chain connects TRBV19 to TRBJ2-1; TRBD2 matches at 7 bases. Per germline, CDR1 LNHDA and CDR2 SQIVND (reference sequence). Trimming removed 4 bases from V and 3 bases from J; junction bases left unmatched: 9. The length of the CDR3 is 16 residues. The CDR3 nucleotides are TGTGCCAGTAGTACTGGGGAGGGACTCTTCTACAATGAGCAGTTCTTC. This translates into CASSTGEGLFYNEQFF.

This chain uses TRBV2 with TRBJ1-5; 7 positions agree with TRBD1. CDR1 is SNHLY, CDR2 FYNNEI, per germline. Trimming took 4 bases from V and 7 from J; bases not matched to a gene: 7. The CDR3 runs 14 residues. The CDR3 region has the DNA TGTGCCAGCAGTGGAGGGAGGGGGCAACAGCCCCAGCATTTT. This codes for CASSGGRGQQPQHF.

This clone was detected once. The rearrangement links TRBV2 to TRBJ2-7; TRBD2 aligns across 9 bases. The ends lost 7 bases at V and 7 bases at J; junction bases unmatched: 8. Germline values: CDR1 SNHLY, CDR2 FYNNEI. This CDR3 has 13 amino acids. CDR3 sequence: CASMREGPWEQYF. The CDR3 nucleotides are TGTGCCAGCATGCGGGAGGGCCCCTGGGAGCAGTACTTC.

This clone was seen a handful of times. This rearrangement joins TRBV6-1 to TRBJ1-6; 11 bases map to TRBD1. V shed 2 bases and J 9 bases; nucleotides not matched to a gene: 3. The CDR3 has 15 residues. Per germline, CDR1 MNHNS and CDR2 SASEGT. CDR3 DNA sequence: TGTGCCAGCAGTGAATCTGGGACAGGGGGTTCACCCCTCCACTTT. It encodes CASSESGTGGSPLHF.

This sequence joins TRBV7-2 and TRBJ2-1; 13 bases are a match to TRBD2. The germline V gene has CDR1 SGHTA and CDR2 FQGNSA. J gave up 2 bases and V 5 bases, and 12 bases lay outside the gene matches. The CDR3 covers 19 residues. The chain's CDR3 is CASSPPGLAGSLTYNEQFF. For the CDR3, the DNA is TGTGCCAGCAGCCCCCCGGGACTAGCGGGATCATTAACCTACAATGAGCAGTTCTTC. The variable domain in full, with the rest retrieved from reference TRBV7-2 and TRBJ2-1, is GAGVSQSPSNKVTEKGKDVELRCDPISGHTALYWYRQSLGQGLEFLIYFQGNSAPDKSGLPSDRFSAERTGGSVSTLTIQRTQQEDSAVYLCASSPPGLAGSLTYNEQFFGPGTRLTVL.

The chain has TRBV13 and TRBJ1-5; TRBD1 matches at 8 bases. Trimming removed 5 bases from V and 7 bases from J; junction bases left unmatched: 4. Germline CDR1 PRHDT, CDR2 FYEKMQ (reference sequence). CDR3 length: 13 residues. CDR3 sequence (DNA): TGTGCCAGCAGCCTACAGGGGGACCAGCCCCAGCATTTT. As protein: CASSLQGDQPQHF.